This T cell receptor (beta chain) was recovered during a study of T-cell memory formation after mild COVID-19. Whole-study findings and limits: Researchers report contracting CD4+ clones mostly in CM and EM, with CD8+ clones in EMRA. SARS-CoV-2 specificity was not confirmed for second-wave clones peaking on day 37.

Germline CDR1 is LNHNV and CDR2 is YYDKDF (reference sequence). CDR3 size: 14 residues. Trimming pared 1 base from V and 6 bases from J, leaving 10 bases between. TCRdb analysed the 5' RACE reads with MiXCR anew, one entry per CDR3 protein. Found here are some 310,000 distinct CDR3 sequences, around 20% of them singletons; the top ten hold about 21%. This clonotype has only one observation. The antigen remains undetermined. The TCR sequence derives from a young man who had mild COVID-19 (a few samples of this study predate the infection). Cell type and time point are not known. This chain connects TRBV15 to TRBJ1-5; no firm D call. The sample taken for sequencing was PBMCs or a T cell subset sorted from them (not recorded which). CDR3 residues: CATSRASGSQPQHF. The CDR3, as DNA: TGTGCCACCAGCAGAGCCTCCGGGAGTCAGCCCCAGCATTTT.